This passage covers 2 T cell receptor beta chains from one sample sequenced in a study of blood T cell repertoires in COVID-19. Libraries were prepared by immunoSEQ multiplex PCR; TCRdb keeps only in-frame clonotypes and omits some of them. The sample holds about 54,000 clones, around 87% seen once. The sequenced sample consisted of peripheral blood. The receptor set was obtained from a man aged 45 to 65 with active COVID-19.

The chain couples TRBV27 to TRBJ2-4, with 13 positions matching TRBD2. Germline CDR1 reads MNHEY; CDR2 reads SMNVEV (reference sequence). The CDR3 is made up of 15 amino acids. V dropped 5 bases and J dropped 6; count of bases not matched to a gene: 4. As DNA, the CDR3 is TGTGCCAGCAGTCGACTAGCGGGGGGCATAAACATTCAGTACTTC. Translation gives CASSRLAGGINIQYF.

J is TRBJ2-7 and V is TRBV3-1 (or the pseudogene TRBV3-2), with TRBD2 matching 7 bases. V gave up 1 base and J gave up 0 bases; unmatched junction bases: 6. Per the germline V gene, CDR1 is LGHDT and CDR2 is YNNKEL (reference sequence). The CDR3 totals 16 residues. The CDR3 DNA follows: TGTGCCAGCAGCCAAGGTCCGGGGGGAAGCTCCTACGAGCAGTACTTC. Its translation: CASSQGPGGSSYEQYF.